Presented here are 30 T cell receptor beta chains from one specimen sequenced in a study of CD8 T cells in ankylosing spondylitis. TCRdb passed the 5' RACE reads through MiXCR, listing each CDR3 protein once. The table lists 25,000 to 35,000 distinct CDR3 sequences, roughly 29% of them singletons, with about 41% in the top ten. The sample comprised synovial fluid, either unsorted or a sorted T cell fraction (not recorded which). The receptors were gathered from a male donor with ankylosing spondylitis.

This clonotype was seen more than once but under ten times. This chain joins TRBV3-1 and TRBJ2-1; possibly TRBD2 for D (5 bases). Trimming removed 8 bases at V and 2 bases at J, with 16 bases between. CDR1 and CDR2 (germline): LGHDT, YNNKEL (reference sequence). The CDR3 totals 15 residues. The DNA for the CDR3 is TGTGCCAGCTCATCAACCGGGGATACCTACAATGAGCAGTTCTTC. Translation gives CASSSTGDTYNEQFF.

This clonotype has at least ten counts. The chain joins TRBV6-5 to TRBJ2-2, with unresolved D. The CDR3 consists of 14 residues. Germline V lookup: CDR1 MNHEY, CDR2 SVGAGI. V lost 2 bases, J lost 5 bases, and 9 bases lay in between. This CDR3 reads CASSYLPVTGELFF. In nucleotides, the CDR3 is TGTGCCAGCAGTTACCTCCCAGTAACCGGGGAGCTGTTTTTT.

This clonotype was counted many times. This sequence joins TRBV7-8 and TRBJ2-7; D is ambiguous. The CDR3 has 13 amino acids. Germline CDR1 and CDR2: SGHVS and FQNEAQ. V gave up 5 bases and J gave up 4 bases, with 12 bases separating them. CDR3 nucleotides: TGTGCCAGCAGCCCAACCAACCTTTACGAGCAGTACTTC. It codes for CASSPTNLYEQYF.

This clonotype was seen a few times. V gene TRBV7-2 combines with J gene TRBJ2-3; 9 bases are shared with TRBD1. Per the germline V gene, CDR1 is SGHTA and CDR2 is FQGNSA. The CDR3 consists of 16 residues. The V gene end was trimmed by 6 bases and the J gene end by 3 bases; junction bases not matched to a gene: 10. This CDR3 reads CASRGQGESSTDTQYF. In DNA, the CDR3 is TGTGCCAGCAGGGGACAGGGAGAGTCCTCGACAGATACGCAGTATTTT.

In this sample, this clonotype turned up a few times. The rearrangement joins TRBV7-9 to TRBJ2-1; 9 nucleotides agree with TRBD1. Germline V CDR1 and CDR2: SEHNR, FQNEAQ (reference sequence). The CDR3 length is 16 residues. V lost 7 bases, J lost 2 bases, and 9 bases stayed unmatched. The CDR3 bases are TGTGCCAGCACCCCCCCCGGGACAGGGCCCTACAATGAGCAGTTCTTC. Translation: CASTPPGTGPYNEQFF.

This clonotype was observed a few times. J is TRBJ2-1 and V is TRBV20-1; perhaps D is TRBD1 or TRBD2 (6 bases each). The V end was cut by 6 bases, the J end by 12 bases, with 12 bases between. The CDR3 has 10 residues. In germline, CDR1 is DFQATT, CDR2 SNEGSKA (reference sequence). CDR3 nucleotide sequence: TGCAGTGCCCGAGGAGGGGGGCAGTTCTTC. It encodes CSARGGGQFF.

The V call is TRBV2, the J call TRBJ2-3; 13 bases agree with TRBD2. This CDR3 spans 16 amino acids. Germline V CDR1 and CDR2: SNHLY, FYNNEI. The ends lost 5 bases at V and 2 bases at J; junction bases unmatched: 4. The CDR3 DNA is TGTGCCAGCAGTCCACTAGCGGGAGGGATCACAGATACGCAGTATTTT. Protein sequence: CASSPLAGGITDTQYF. Together with reference TRBV2 and TRBJ2-3, the CDR3 gives the full variable domain: EPEVTQTPSHQVTQMGQEVILRCVPISNHLYFYWYRQILGQKVEFLVSFYNNEISEKSEIFDDQFSVERPDGSNFTLKIRSTKLEDSAMYFCASSPLAGGITDTQYFGPGTRLTVL.

The genes are TRBV13 and TRBJ2-1, with D possibly matching TRBD2 (6 bases). Germline values: CDR1 PRHDT, CDR2 FYEKMQ (reference sequence). V lost 6 bases to trimming and J lost 9 bases, with 12 bases between them. CDR3 length equals 12 residues. The DNA for the CDR3 is TGTGCCAGCAGGCCCGGGGGAGGTGAGCAGTTCTTC. Protein product: CASRPGGGEQFF.

This clonotype was recorded many times. The chain is built from TRBV3-1 and TRBJ2-1; perhaps D is TRBD1 or TRBD2 (5 bases each). V was pared by 1 base and J by 7 bases, with 11 bases between. This CDR3 region has 14 residues. The germline gives CDR1 LGHDT, CDR2 YNNKEL (reference sequence). The CDR3 nucleotides read TGTGCCAGCAGCCAAGTATGGGGGATGAATGAGCAGTTCTTC. This codes for CASSQVWGMNEQFF.

The table lists this clonotype with a few counts. The V and J genes are TRBV11-2 and TRBJ2-7; 7 bases line up with TRBD2. Per germline, CDR1 SGHAT and CDR2 FQNNGV. The CDR3 spans 15 residues. V gave up 5 bases and J gave up 6 bases; unmatched junction bases: 13. Here the CDR3 DNA reads TGTGCCAGCAGCCCACGAGCGGGGTGGCTTCTCGAGCAGTACTTC. Its translation is CASSPRAGWLLEQYF. The complete variable domain, with remaining parts taken from reference TRBV11-2 and TRBJ2-7, reads EAGVAQSPRYKIIEKRQSVAFWCNPISGHATLYWYQQILGQGPKLLIQFQNNGVVDDSQLPKDRFSAERLKGVDSTLKIQPAKLEDSAVYLCASSPRAGWLLEQYFGPGTRLTVT.

The rearrangement links TRBV7-9 to TRBJ2-2; weak D call: TRBD2 (5 bases). V lost 5 bases and J 3 bases, leaving 10 bases between the germline ends. Germline assignment: CDR1 SEHNR and CDR2 FQNEAQ (reference sequence). This CDR3 has 14 amino acids. As DNA, the CDR3 is TGTGCCAGCAGCGCGGGCGGATACACCGGGGAGCTGTTTTTT. This translates into CASSAGGYTGELFF.

This clonotype was detected once. The gene calls are TRBV6-1 and TRBJ1-2; no clear D gene. The V gene lost 4 bases and the J gene lost 8 bases, with 5 bases spanning the gap. Germline CDR1 reads MNHNS; CDR2 reads SASEGT. The CDR3 loop spans 10 amino acids. CDR3: CASSVEGYTF. DNA for the CDR3: TGTGCCAGCAGTGTAGAGGGCTACACCTTC.

The genes are TRBV19 and TRBJ2-1, with TRBD2 matching over 9 bases. This CDR3 has 14 amino acids. Germline CDR1 LNHDA, CDR2 SQIVND (reference sequence). Trimming cost V 9 bases and J 7 bases; bases outside gene matches: 10. CDR3 amino acids: CASSVVAGVNEQFF. The CDR3 DNA reads TGTGCCAGCTCAGTCGTAGCGGGAGTGAATGAGCAGTTCTTC.

The chain has TRBV6-1 and TRBJ1-5; 8 bases align to TRBD1. The ends lost 6 bases at V and 0 bases at J; junction bases unmatched: 4. The germline CDR1 and CDR2 sequences are MNHNS and SASEGT. The CDR3 is 15 residues long. The CDR3 DNA follows: TGTGCCAGCAGATCGACAGGGGTTAGCAATCAGCCCCAGCATTTT. Encoded protein: CASRSTGVSNQPQHF.

Judged by abundance, this clonotype is medium-sized. The rearrangement uses TRBV12-3 or TRBV12-4 and TRBJ2-5, with TRBD2 identical over 9 bases. V was pared by 6 bases and J by 5 bases, with 4 bases of the junction left unmatched. CDR3 length: 13 amino acids. In DNA, the CDR3 is TGTGCCAGCAGAGATAGCGGGAGTGAGACCCAGTACTTC. Translated, it gives CASRDSGSETQYF.

The chain carries TRBV20-1 and TRBJ2-5, with 10 bases aligning to TRBD2. V dropped 5 bases and J dropped 5; count of bases not matched to a gene: 20. CDR1 and CDR2 from the germline V gene are DFQATT and SNEGSKA (reference sequence). The CDR3 has 18 residues. DNA for the CDR3: TGCAGTGCTCATACTGGCCTAGCGGGAGATCGGCCCCAGGAGACCCAGTACTTC. Amino acid sequence: CSAHTGLAGDRPQETQYF.

In its sample, this clonotype was seen a few times. The chain carries TRBV20-1 and TRBJ2-7; 10 bases agree with TRBD1. Germline V gene sequence: CDR1 DFQATT, CDR2 SNEGSKA (reference sequence). The CDR3 contains 12 residues. J lost 4 bases, V lost 4 bases, and 1 base had no gene match. For the CDR3, the DNA is TGCAGTGCTACGGGACAGGGGTACGAGCAGTACTTC. Amino acids: CSATGQGYEQYF.

The gene calls are TRBV21-1 and TRBJ2-7; TRBD1 is the table's D call, not checked against the DNA. TRBV21-1 is an annotated pseudogene. The CDR3 is made up of 15 amino acids. This CDR3 reads CASSKSGKGSYEQYV. In DNA, the CDR3 is TGTGCCAGCAGCAAATCTGGGAAGGGGTCTTACGAGCAGTACGTC.

This clonotype was seen a handful of times. V gene TRBV27 combines with J gene TRBJ2-1, with a possible D match to TRBD2 (5 bases). CDR3 length: 17 amino acids. The germline V gene encodes CDR1 MNHEY and CDR2 SMNVEV (reference sequence). Between the trimmed V and J ends, which lost 4 bases and 0 bases, there was a span of 16 bases. CDR3 nucleotide sequence: TGTGCCAGCAGTTCGCTAGCAGAAAAGAGCTCCTACAATGAGCAGTTCTTC. Residues: CASSSLAEKSSYNEQFF.

V usage is TRBV20-1 and J usage is TRBJ2-2, with 9 bases aligning to TRBD1. This CDR3 has 21 residues. J was trimmed by 3 bases and V by 0 bases; bases with no gene match: 20. Looked up from germline, CDR1 is DFQATT and CDR2 is SNEGSKA (reference sequence). The CDR3 DNA is TGCAGTGCTAGAGAGGGGACAGGGTTCCTTTTCTACCCAGAATACACCGGGGAGCTGTTTTTT. Its translation is CSAREGTGFLFYPEYTGELFF.

This clonotype was seen a handful of times. The chain recombines TRBV9 with TRBJ2-1; TRBD2 matches at 12 bases. Trimming cost V 2 bases and J 6 bases; bases outside gene matches: 3. This CDR3 region has 15 residues. The V gene's germline CDR1 is SGDLS and CDR2 YYNGEE. The CDR3 spells CASSVRLAGVNEQFF. The CDR3 DNA is TGTGCCAGCAGCGTTCGACTAGCGGGAGTCAATGAGCAGTTCTTC.

CDR3 sequence: CASSLAVQETQYF. CDR3 in DNA: TGTGCCAGCAGCTTAGCGGTACAAGAGACCCAGTACTTC. This chain joins TRBV7-6 and TRBJ2-5, with D uncertain. The V end lost 0 bases, the J end lost 2 bases, and 4 bases lay between the germline ends. Germline values: CDR1 SGHVS, CDR2 FNYEAQ. The CDR3 covers 13 residues.

This clonotype was counted ten times or more. The chain joins TRBV20-1 to TRBJ2-7; 7 bases map to TRBD1. V lost 1 base and J lost 3; bases outside the gene matches: 3. This CDR3 contains 13 residues. Germline CDR1 DFQATT, CDR2 SNEGSKA (reference sequence). In DNA form, the CDR3 reads TGCAGTGCTAGAGCTCACAGGGGCTACGAGCAGTACTTC. Encoded protein: CSARAHRGYEQYF.

This clonotype was picked up many times. The chain has TRBV7-6 and TRBJ2-7; D could derive from TRBD1 or TRBD2 (6 bases each). CDR1 is SGHVS, CDR2 FNYEAQ, per germline. The CDR3 totals 15 residues. Trimming took off 2 bases at V and 2 bases at J, with 13 bases between the two ends. The CDR3 coding sequence is TGTGCCAGCAGCTTACACCCCCGGGGGCCCTACGAGCAGTACTTC. Translation: CASSLHPRGPYEQYF.

This clonotype has a count of ten or more. The V call is TRBV7-9, the J call TRBJ2-1, with 7 bases lining up with TRBD1. The V gene's germline CDR1 is SEHNR and CDR2 FQNEAQ (reference sequence). J gave up 7 bases and V 5 bases, and 14 bases lay outside the gene matches. The CDR3 totals 16 residues. As DNA, the CDR3 is TGTGCCAGCAGCACCTACGACAGGGCGGCCGGGAATGAGCAGTTCTTC. Amino acids: CASSTYDRAAGNEQFF.

This clonotype has more than one count but fewer than ten. The J gene is TRBJ1-2, the V gene TRBV27, with D unclear. Looked up from germline, CDR1 is MNHEY and CDR2 is SMNVEV (reference sequence). Deletions cut 5 bases from V and 2 bases from J, with 18 bases between. The CDR3 sequence is 16 residues long. The CDR3 sequence is CASSPSPLGSNYGYTF. CDR3 nucleotides: TGTGCCAGCAGTCCCAGCCCGTTGGGCAGCAACTATGGCTACACCTTC.

The V call is TRBV12-3 or TRBV12-4, the J call TRBJ2-1, with D unclear. V was clipped by 3 bases and J by 0 bases, with 6 bases between them. CDR3 length: 14 residues. For the CDR3, the DNA is TGTGCCAGCAGTTTGTTGATCTCCTACAATGAGCAGTTCTTC. Translating gives CASSLLISYNEQFF.

The chain combines TRBV27 with TRBJ2-5; 8 positions match TRBD1. This CDR3 has 14 amino acids. CDR1 and CDR2 (germline): MNHEY, SMNVEV (reference sequence). V shed 8 bases and J 3 bases; nucleotides not matched to a gene: 8. The CDR3 sequence: CASSDPTGEETQYF. CDR3 nucleotide sequence: TGTGCCAGCTCAGACCCGACAGGGGAAGAGACCCAGTACTTC.

CDR3 amino acids: CAIRQRTSTEAFF. The CDR3 bases are TGTGCCATCAGACAGAGGACGAGCACTGAAGCTTTCTTT. The rearrangement joins TRBV2 to TRBJ1-1, with D possibly matching TRBD1 (5 bases). In germline, CDR1 is SNHLY, CDR2 FYNNEI. The V gene lost 10 bases and the J gene lost 4 bases, with 16 bases spanning the gap. CDR3 length: 13 amino acids.

The chain recombines TRBV12-3 or TRBV12-4 with TRBJ1-2; D gene ambiguous. With 3 bases removed from V and 2 bases from J, the gap between germline ends came to 7 bases. There are 13 residues in the CDR3. DNA for the CDR3: TGTGCCAGCAGTTTGAATAGAAACTATGGCTACACCTTC. Translated: CASSLNRNYGYTF.